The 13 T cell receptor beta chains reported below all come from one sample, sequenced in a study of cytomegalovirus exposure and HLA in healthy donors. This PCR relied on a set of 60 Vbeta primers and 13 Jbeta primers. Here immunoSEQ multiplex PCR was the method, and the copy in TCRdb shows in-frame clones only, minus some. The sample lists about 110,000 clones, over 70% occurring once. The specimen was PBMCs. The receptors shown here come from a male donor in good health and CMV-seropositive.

Here the CDR3 reads CASSPAGRADEFSNGYTF. The CDR3 region has the DNA TGTGCCAGCAGCCCGGCGGGGAGGGCCGACGAATTTAGCAATGGCTACACCTTC. This chain connects TRBV5-6 to TRBJ1-2; D is undetermined. Trimming removed 4 bases at V and 6 bases at J, with 28 bases between. Germline V gives CDR1 SGHDT, CDR2 YYEEEE. The CDR3 is 18 residues long.

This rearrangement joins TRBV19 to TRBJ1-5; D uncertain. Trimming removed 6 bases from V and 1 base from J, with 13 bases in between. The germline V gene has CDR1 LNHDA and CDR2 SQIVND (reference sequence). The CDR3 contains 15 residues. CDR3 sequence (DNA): TGTGCCAGTAGATCGAGTCTAAGAAGCAATCAGCCCCAGCATTTT. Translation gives CASRSSLRSNQPQHF.

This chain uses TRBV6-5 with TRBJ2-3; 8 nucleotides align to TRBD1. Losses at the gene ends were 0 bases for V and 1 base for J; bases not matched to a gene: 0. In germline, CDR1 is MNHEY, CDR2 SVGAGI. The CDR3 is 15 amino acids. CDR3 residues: CASSYSGQGTDTQYF. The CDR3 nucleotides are TGTGCCAGCAGTTACTCGGGACAGGGCACAGATACGCAGTATTTT.

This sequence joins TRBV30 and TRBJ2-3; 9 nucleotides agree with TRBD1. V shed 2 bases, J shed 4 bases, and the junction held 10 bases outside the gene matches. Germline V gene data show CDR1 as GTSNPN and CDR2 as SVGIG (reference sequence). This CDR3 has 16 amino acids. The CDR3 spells CAWSRIPGQGADTQYF. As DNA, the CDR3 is TGTGCCTGGAGTCGAATCCCGGGACAGGGCGCAGATACGCAGTATTTT.

Written as DNA, the CDR3 is TGTGCCAGCAGCCGTCGACAGGGGAACACAGATACGCAGTATTTT. Protein: CASSRRQGNTDTQYF. The V call is TRBV4-2, the J call TRBJ2-3, with 8 bases fitting TRBD1. The V gene's germline CDR1 is LGHNA and CDR2 YNFKEQ. The CDR3 extends over 15 amino acids. V shed 4 bases, J shed 2 bases, and the junction held 5 bases outside the gene matches.

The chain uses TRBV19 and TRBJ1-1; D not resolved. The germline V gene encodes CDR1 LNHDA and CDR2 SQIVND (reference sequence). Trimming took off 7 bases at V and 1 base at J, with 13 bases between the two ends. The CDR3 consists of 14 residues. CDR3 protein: CASTSQTTNTEAFF. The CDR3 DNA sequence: TGTGCCAGTACCTCCCAGACTACGAACACTGAAGCTTTCTTT.

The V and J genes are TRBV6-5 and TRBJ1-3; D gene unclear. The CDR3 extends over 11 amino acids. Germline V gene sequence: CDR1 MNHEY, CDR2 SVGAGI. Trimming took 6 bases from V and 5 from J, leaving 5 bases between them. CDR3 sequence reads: CASRLRNTIYF. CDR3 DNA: TGTGCCAGCAGGCTAAGAAACACCATATATTTT.

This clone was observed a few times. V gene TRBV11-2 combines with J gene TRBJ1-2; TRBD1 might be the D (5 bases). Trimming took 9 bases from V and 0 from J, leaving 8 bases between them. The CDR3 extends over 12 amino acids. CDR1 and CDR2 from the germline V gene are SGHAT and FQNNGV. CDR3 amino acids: CASGHSNYGYTF. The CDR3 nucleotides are TGTGCCAGTGGACATTCTAACTATGGCTACACCTTC.

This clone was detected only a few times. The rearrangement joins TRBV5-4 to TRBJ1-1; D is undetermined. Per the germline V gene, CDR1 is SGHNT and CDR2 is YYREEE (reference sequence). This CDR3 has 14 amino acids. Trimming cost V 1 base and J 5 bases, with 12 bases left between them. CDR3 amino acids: CASSLTPARTEAFF. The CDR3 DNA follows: TGTGCCAGCAGCTTGACCCCAGCGAGGACTGAAGCTTTCTTT.

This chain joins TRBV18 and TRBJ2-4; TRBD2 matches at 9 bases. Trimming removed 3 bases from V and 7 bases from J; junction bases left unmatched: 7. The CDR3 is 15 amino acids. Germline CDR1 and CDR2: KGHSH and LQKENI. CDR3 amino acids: CASSPPAGGFNIQYF. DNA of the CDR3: TGTGCCAGCTCACCCCCAGCGGGGGGTTTCAACATTCAGTACTTC.

CDR3 protein: CASSSSRETIRGTQYF. The CDR3, as DNA: TGCGCCAGCAGCTCGTCGAGGGAGACCATCCGAGGGACCCAGTACTTC. The chain links TRBV5-1 to TRBJ2-5, with D possibly matching TRBD2 (5 bases). Germline V gene data show CDR1 as SGHRS and CDR2 as YFSETQ. The CDR3 is made up of 16 amino acids. Trimming stripped 3 bases from V and 7 bases from J, with 22 bases between.

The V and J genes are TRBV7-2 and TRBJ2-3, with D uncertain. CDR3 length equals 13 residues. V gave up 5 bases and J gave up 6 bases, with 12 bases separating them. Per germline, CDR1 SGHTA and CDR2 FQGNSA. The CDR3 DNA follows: TGTGCCAGCAGCCACTACTCCACGGATACGCAGTATTTT. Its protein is CASSHYSTDTQYF. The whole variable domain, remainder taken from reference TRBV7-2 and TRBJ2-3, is GAGVSQSPSNKVTEKGKDVELRCDPISGHTALYWYRQSLGQGLEFLIYFQGNSAPDKSGLPSDRFSAERTGGSVSTLTIQRTQQEDSAVYLCASSHYSTDTQYFGPGTRLTVL.

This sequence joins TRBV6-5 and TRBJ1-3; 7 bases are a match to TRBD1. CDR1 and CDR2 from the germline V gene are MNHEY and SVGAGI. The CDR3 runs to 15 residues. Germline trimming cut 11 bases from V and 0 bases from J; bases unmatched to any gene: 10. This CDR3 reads CAAETGTASGNTIYF. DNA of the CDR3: TGTGCCGCCGAAACCGGGACAGCCTCTGGAAACACCATATATTTT.